Reported below is one TCR beta chain. Sequenced by immunoSEQ multiplex PCR; TCRdb stores in-frame clones only, minus some. The table has roughly 1 million clones, around 78% seen once; the top ten hold under 0.65%. This entry comes from a study of shared clonotypes between healthy human individuals. Germline V gives CDR1 KGHSH, CDR2 LQKENI. The CDR3 is 15 residues long. The V end was cut by 6 bases, the J end by 6 bases, with 19 bases between. The source is a man aged 18 to 30 in good health. Some clones in this sample may be carry-over from other donors' samples. This chain links TRBV18 with TRBJ2-3; TRBD2 is a possible D gene (6 bases). Specimen: memory CD4+ T cells from PBMCs. Subset specified: CD45RA-negative fraction. The CDR3 loop reads CASSIRRGNVDTQYF. CDR3 nucleotide sequence: TGTGCCAGCTCCATCCGGCGCGGGAACGTTGATACGCAGTATTTT.